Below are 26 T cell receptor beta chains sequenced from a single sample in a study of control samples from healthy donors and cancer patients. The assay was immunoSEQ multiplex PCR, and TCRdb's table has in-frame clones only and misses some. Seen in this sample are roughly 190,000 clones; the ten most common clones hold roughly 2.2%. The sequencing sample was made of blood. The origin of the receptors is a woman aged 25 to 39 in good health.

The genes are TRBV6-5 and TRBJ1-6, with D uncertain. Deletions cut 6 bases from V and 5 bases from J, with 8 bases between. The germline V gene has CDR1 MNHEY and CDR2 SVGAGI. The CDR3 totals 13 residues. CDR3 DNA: TGTGCCAGCAGGCTGGCGAATAATTCACCCCTCCACTTT. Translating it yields CASRLANNSPLHF.

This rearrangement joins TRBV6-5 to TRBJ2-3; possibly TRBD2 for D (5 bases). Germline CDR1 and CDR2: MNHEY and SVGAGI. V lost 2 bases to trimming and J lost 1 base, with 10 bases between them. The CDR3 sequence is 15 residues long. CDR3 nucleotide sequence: TGTGCCAGCAGTTACGAGGGAAGTCGCACAGATACGCAGTATTTT. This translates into CASSYEGSRTDTQYF.

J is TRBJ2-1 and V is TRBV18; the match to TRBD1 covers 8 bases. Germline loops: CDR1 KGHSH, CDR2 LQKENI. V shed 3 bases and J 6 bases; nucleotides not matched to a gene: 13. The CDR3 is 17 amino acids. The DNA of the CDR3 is TGTGCCAGCTCACCGCTATATGGACAGGGAACGGGCAATGAGCAGTTCTTC. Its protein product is CASSPLYGQGTGNEQFF.

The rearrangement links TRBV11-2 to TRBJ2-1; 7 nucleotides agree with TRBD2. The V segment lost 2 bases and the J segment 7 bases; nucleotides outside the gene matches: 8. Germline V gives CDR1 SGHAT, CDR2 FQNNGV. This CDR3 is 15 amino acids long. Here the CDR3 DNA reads TGTGCCAGCAGCTTACAGCGGGGCCAGGGAAATGAGCAGTTCTTC. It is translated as CASSLQRGQGNEQFF.

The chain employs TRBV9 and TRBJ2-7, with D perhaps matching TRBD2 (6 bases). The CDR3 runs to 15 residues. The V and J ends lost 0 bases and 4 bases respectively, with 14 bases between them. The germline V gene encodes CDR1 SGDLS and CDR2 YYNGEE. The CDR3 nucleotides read TGTGCCAGCAGCGTAGAGGAGGGGCCTGGATACGAGCAGTACTTC. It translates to CASSVEEGPGYEQYF.

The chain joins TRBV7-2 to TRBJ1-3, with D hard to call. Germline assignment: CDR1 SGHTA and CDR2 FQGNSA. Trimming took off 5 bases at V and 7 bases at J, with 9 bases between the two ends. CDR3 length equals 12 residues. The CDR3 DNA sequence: TGTGCCAGCAGCCCAGCAAGGAACACCATATATTTT. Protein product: CASSPARNTIYF.

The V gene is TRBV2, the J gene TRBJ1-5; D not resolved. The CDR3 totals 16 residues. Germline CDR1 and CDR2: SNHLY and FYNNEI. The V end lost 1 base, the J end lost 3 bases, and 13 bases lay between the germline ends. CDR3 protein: CASSEGQAAFNQPQHF. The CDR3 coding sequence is TGTGCCAGCAGTGAAGGGCAGGCGGCATTCAATCAGCCCCAGCATTTT.

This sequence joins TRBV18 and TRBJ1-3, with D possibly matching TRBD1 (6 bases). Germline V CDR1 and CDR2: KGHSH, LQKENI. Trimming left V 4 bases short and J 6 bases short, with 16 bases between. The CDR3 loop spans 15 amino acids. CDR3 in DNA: TGTGCCAGCTCACAGCGTACAGGGAACTCAAACACCATATATTTT. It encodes CASSQRTGNSNTIYF.

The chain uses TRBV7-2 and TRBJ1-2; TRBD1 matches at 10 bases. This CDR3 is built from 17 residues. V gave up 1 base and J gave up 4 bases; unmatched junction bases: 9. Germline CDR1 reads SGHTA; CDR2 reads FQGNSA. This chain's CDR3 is CASSLDGTGEIFYGYTF. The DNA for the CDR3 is TGTGCCAGCAGCTTAGATGGGACAGGGGAGATCTTCTATGGCTACACCTTC.

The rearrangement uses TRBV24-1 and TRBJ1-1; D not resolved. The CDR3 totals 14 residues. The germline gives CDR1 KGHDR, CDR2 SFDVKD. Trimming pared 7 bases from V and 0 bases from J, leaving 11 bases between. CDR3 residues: CATRDGGMNTEAFF. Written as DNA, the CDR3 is TGTGCCACCAGGGACGGTGGCATGAACACTGAAGCTTTCTTT.

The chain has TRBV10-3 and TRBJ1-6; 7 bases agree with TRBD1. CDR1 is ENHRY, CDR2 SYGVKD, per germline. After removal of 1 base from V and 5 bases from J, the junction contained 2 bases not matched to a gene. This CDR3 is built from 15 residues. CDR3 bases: TGTGCCATCAGTGAGTGGCAGGGGGATAATTCACCCCTCCACTTT. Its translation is CAISEWQGDNSPLHF.

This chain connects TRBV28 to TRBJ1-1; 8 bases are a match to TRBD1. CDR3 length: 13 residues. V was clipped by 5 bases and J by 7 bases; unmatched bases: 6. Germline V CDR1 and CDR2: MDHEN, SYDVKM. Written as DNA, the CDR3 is TGTGCCAGCAGTACAGGGGGATGGCGTGAAGCTTTCTTT. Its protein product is CASSTGGWREAFF.

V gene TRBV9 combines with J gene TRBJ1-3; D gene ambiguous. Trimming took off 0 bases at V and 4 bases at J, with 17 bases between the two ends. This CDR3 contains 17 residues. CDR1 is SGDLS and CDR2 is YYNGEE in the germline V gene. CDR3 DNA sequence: TGTGCCAGCAGCGTAGATCTCATGGGGATACGAGGAAACACCATATATTTT. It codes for CASSVDLMGIRGNTIYF. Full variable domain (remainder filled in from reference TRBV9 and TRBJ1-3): DSGVTQTPKHLITATGQRVTLRCSPRSGDLSVYWYQQSLDQGLQFLIQYYNGEERAKGNILERFSAQQFPDLHSELNLSSLELGDSALYFCASSVDLMGIRGNTIYFGEGSWLTVV.

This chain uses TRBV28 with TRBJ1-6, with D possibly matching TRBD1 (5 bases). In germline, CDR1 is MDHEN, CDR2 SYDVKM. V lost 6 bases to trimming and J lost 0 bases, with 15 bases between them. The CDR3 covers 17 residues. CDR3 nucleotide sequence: TGTGCCAGCAGCCGGGACGCCGGTAGCTCCTATAATTCACCCCTCCACTTT. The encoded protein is CASSRDAGSSYNSPLHF. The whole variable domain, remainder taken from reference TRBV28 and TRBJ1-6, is DVKVTQSSRYLVKRTGEKVFLECVQDMDHENMFWYRQDPGLGLRLIYFSYDVKMKEKGDIPEGYSVSREKKERFSLILESASTNQTSMYLCASSRDAGSSYNSPLHFGNGTRLTVT.

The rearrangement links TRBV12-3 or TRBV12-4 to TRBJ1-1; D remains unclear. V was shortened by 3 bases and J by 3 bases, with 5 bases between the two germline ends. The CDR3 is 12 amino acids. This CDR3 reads CASSFRYTEAFF. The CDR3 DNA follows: TGTGCCAGCAGTTTCAGGTACACTGAAGCTTTCTTT.

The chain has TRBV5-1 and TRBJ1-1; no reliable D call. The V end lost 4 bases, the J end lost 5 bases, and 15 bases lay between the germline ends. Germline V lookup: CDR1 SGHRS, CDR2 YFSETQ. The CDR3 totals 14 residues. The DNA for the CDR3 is TGCGCCAGCAGCCCCCCGGAGGGAATTACTGAAGCTTTCTTT. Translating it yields CASSPPEGITEAFF.

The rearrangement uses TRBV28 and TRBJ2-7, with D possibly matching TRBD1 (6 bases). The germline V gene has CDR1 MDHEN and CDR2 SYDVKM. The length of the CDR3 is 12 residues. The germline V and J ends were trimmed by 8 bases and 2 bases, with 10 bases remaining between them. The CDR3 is CASHRVAYEQYF. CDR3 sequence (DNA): TGTGCCAGCCACAGGGTCGCCTACGAGCAGTACTTC.

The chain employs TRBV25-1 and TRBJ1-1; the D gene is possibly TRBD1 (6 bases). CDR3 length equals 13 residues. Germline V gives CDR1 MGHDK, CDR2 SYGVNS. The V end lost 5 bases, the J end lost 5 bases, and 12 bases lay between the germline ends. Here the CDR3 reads CASSWTEITEAFF. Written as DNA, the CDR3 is TGTGCCAGCAGTTGGACAGAGATAACTGAAGCTTTCTTT.

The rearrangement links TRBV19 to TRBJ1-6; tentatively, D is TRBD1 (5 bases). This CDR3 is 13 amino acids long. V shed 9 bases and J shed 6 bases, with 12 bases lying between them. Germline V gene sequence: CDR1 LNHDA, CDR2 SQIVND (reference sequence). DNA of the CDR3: TGTGCCAGCCGGGAACAGGTTAATTCACCCCTCCACTTT. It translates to CASREQVNSPLHF. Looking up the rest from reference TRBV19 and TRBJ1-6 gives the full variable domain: DGGITQSPKYLFRKEGQNVTLSCEQNLNHDAMYWYRQDPGQGLRLIYYSQIVNDFQKGDIAEGYSVSREKKESFPLTVTSAQKNPTAFYLCASREQVNSPLHFGNGTRLTVT.

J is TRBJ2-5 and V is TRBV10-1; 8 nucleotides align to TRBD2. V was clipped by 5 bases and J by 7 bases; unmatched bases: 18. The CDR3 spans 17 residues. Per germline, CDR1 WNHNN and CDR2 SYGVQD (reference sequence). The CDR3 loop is CASSRKGGGSPSGTQYF. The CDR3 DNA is TGCGCCAGCAGTCGGAAAGGCGGGGGGTCCCCATCTGGGACCCAGTACTTC.

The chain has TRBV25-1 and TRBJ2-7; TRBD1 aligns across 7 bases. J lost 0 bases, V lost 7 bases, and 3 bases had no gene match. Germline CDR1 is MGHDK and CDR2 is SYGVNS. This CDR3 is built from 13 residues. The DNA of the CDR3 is TGTGCCAGCAAGGGGACAGCCTCCTACGAGCAGTACTTC. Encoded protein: CASKGTASYEQYF.

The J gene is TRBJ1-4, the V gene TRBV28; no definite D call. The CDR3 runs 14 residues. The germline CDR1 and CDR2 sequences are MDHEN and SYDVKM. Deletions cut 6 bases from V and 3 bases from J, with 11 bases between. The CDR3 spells CASSQFPSNEKLFF. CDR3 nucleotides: TGTGCCAGCAGCCAATTTCCTTCTAATGAAAAACTGTTTTTT.

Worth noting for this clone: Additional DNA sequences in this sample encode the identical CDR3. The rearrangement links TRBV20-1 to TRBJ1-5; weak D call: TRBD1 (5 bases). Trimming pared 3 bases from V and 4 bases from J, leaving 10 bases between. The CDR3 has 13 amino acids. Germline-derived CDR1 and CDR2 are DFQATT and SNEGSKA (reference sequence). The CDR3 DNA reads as TGCAGTGCTAGTTCCCAGGGTAATCAGCCCCAGCATTTT. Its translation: CSASSQGNQPQHF.

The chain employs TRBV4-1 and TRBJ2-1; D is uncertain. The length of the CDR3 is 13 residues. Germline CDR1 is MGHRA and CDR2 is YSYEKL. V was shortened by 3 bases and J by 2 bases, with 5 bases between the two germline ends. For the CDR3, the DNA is TGCGCCAGCAGCCAGGGCCCCTACAATGAGCAGTTCTTC. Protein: CASSQGPYNEQFF.

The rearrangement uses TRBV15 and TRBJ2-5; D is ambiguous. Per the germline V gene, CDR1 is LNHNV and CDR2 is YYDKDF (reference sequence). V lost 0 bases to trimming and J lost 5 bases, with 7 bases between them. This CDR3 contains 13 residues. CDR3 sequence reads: CATSRDRWETQYF. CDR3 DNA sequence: TGTGCCACCAGCAGAGACAGGTGGGAGACCCAGTACTTC.

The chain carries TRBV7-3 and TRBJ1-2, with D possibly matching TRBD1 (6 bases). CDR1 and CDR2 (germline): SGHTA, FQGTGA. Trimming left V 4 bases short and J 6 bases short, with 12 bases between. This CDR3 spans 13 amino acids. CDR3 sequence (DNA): TGTGCCAGCAGCTCCCTCACAGGGAATGGCTACACCTTC. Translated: CASSSLTGNGYTF.